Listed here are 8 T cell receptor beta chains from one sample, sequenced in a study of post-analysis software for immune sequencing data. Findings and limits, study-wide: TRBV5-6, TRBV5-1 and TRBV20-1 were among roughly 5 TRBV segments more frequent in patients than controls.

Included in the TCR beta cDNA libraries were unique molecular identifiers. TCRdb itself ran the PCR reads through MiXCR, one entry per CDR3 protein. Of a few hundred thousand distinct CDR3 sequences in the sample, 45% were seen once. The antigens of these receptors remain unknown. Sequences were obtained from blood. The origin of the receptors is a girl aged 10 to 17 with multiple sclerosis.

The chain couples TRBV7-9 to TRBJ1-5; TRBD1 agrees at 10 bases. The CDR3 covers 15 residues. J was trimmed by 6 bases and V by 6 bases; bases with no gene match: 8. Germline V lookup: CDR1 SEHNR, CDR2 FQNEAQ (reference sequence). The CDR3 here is CASSPGTGEGQPQHF. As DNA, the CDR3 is TGTGCCAGCAGTCCTGGGACAGGGGAAGGTCAGCCCCAGCATTTT.

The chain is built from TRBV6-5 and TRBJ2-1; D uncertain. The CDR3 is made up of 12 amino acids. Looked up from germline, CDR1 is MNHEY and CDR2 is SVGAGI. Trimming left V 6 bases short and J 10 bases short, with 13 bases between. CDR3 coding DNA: TGTGCCAGCAGGAACGTTCGGTTAGAGCAGTTCTTC. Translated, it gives CASRNVRLEQFF.

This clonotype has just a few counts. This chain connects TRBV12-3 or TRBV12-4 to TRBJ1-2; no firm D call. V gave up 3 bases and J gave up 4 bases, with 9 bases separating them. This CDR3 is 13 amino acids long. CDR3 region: CASSLRQSYGYTF. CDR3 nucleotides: TGTGCCAGCAGTTTGCGGCAGAGCTATGGCTACACCTTC.

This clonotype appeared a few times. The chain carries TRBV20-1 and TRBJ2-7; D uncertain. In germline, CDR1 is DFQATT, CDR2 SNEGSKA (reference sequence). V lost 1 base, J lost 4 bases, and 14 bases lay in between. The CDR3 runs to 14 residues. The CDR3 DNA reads TGCAGTGCTAGAGGACAATCGATGGTTTACGAGCAGTACTTC. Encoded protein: CSARGQSMVYEQYF.

CDR3 amino acids: CASGPGTLGSYNEQFF. The DNA of the CDR3 is TGTGCTAGTGGTCCCGGGACTCTCGGGTCCTACAATGAGCAGTTCTTC. The rearrangement joins TRBV12-5 to TRBJ2-1; possibly TRBD2 for D (6 bases). Germline V gene lookup returns CDR1 LGHNT and CDR2 FRNRAP. The CDR3 has 16 residues. V dropped 5 bases and J dropped 1 base, with 15 bases sitting between them.

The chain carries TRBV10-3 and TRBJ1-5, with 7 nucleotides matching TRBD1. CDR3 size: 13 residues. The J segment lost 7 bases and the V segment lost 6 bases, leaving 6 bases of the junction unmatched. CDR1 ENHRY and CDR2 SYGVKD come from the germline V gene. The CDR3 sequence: CAIRGDRSQPQHF. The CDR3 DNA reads TGTGCCATCAGGGGGGACAGAAGCCAGCCCCAGCATTTT.

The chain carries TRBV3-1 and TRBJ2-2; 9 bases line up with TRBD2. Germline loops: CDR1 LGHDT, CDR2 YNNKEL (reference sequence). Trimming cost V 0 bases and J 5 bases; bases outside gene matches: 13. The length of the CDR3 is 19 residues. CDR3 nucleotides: TGTGCCAGCAGCCAAGACAACATAGCGGGAGACCCGAGGACCGGGGAGCTGTTTTTT. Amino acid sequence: CASSQDNIAGDPRTGELFF.

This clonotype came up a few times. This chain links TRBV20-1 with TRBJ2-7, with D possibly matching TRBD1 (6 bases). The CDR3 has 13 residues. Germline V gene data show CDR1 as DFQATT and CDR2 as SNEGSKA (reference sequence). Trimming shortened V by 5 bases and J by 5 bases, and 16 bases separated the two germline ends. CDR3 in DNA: TGCAGTGCTCCCATGCAGGGGAGCCACGAGCAGTACTTC. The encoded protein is CSAPMQGSHEQYF.